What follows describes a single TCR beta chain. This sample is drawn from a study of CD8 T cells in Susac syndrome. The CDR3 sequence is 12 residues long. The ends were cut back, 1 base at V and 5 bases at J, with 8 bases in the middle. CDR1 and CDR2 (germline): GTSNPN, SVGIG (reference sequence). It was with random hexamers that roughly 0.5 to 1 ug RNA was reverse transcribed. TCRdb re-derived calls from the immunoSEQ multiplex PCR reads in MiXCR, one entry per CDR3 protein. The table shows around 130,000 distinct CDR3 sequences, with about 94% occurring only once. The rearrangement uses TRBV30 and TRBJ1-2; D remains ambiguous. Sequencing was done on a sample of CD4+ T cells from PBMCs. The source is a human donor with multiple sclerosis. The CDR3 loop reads CAWSGNRYGYTF. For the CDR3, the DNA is TGTGCCTGGAGTGGGAACCGATATGGCTACACCTTC.